The 20 T cell receptor beta chains below come from one sample, sequenced in a study of chemoradiotherapy in HPV16-positive cancers. Produced via immunoSEQ multiplex PCR; TCRdb's table is partial and in-frame only. The data contain under 35,000 clones, nearly 95% of them singletons. The sequencing here drew on blood, taken from a patient who underwent chemoradiotherapy. The receptors were sampled from a human donor with HPV-associated anogenital cancer.

This chain joins TRBV4-3 and TRBJ1-4; possibly TRBD1 for D (5 bases). Trimming removed 1 base from V and 4 bases from J, with 13 bases in between. This CDR3 region has 16 residues. The germline V gene encodes CDR1 LGHNA and CDR2 YSLEER. The CDR3: CASSQAGGLNNEKLFF. CDR3 sequence (DNA): TGCGCCAGCAGCCAAGCGGGGGGACTGAATAATGAAAAACTGTTTTTT.

V usage is TRBV7-2 and J usage is TRBJ2-2, with TRBD2 identical over 9 bases. The trim removed 2 bases at V and 5 bases at J, leaving 6 bases unmatched. CDR1 SGHTA and CDR2 FQGNSA come from the germline V gene. CDR3 length equals 16 residues. The CDR3 here is CASSLRWREGTGELFF. In DNA form, the CDR3 reads TGTGCCAGCAGCTTAAGGTGGCGGGAGGGAACCGGGGAGCTGTTTTTT. Using reference TRBV7-2 and TRBJ2-2 for the parts outside the CDR3, the full variable domain is GAGVSQSPSNKVTEKGKDVELRCDPISGHTALYWYRQSLGQGLEFLIYFQGNSAPDKSGLPSDRFSAERTGGSVSTLTIQRTQQEDSAVYLCASSLRWREGTGELFFGEGSRLTVL.

CDR3 nucleotides: TGTGCCAGTAGTATAGGGTCAGGGTATACGACCGGGGAGCTGTTTTTT. This gives the protein CASSIGSGYTTGELFF. This sequence joins TRBV19 and TRBJ2-2, with D maybe TRBD1 (5 bases). The CDR3 is 16 amino acids. V lost 1 base and J lost 5, with 14 bases in between. The germline V gene encodes CDR1 LNHDA and CDR2 SQIVND (reference sequence). The complete variable domain, with remaining parts taken from reference TRBV19 and TRBJ2-2, reads DGGITQSPKYLFRKEGQNVTLSCEQNLNHDAMYWYRQDPGQGLRLIYYSQIVNDFQKGDIAEGYSVSREKKESFPLTVTSAQKNPTAFYLCASSIGSGYTTGELFFGEGSRLTVL.

This rearrangement joins TRBV7-3 to TRBJ2-2; 11 nucleotides agree with TRBD1. The CDR3 consists of 15 residues. Per the germline V gene, CDR1 is SGHTA and CDR2 is FQGTGA. V dropped 9 bases and J dropped 4; count of bases not matched to a gene: 7. The CDR3 nucleotides read TGTGCCAGTGCATTTGGACAGGGGGCCACCGGGGAGCTGTTTTTT. It codes for CASAFGQGATGELFF.

The rearrangement links TRBV11-2 to TRBJ2-5; a possible D gene is TRBD1 (6 bases). The germline V gene has CDR1 SGHAT and CDR2 FQNNGV. The CDR3 loop spans 13 amino acids. V was pared by 1 base and J by 4 bases, with 7 bases between. CDR3 protein: CASSLGTVETQYF. The CDR3 nucleotides are TGTGCCAGCAGCTTAGGGACAGTAGAGACCCAGTACTTC.

The chain links TRBV14 to TRBJ2-1; D unclear. The germline V gene has CDR1 SGHDN and CDR2 FVKESK. The CDR3 runs 13 residues. V gave up 5 bases and J gave up 5 bases, with 10 bases separating them. CDR3 in amino acids: CASSGGAHNEQFF. The DNA for the CDR3 is TGTGCCAGCAGCGGCGGAGCCCACAATGAGCAGTTCTTC. Complete variable domain (other parts from reference TRBV14 and TRBJ2-1): EAGVTQFPSHSVIEKGQTVTLRCDPISGHDNLYWYRRVMGKEIKFLLHFVKESKQDESGMPNNRFLAERTGGTYSTLKVQPAELEDSGVYFCASSGGAHNEQFFGPGTRLTVL.

The chain employs TRBV6-5 and TRBJ2-7; D gene uncertain. V gave up 2 bases and J gave up 0 bases, with 11 bases separating them. CDR1 is MNHEY, CDR2 SVGAGI, per germline. The CDR3 is made up of 15 amino acids. CDR3 DNA sequence: TGTGCCAGCAGTTACGGACCTCCAAGCTCCTACGAGCAGTACTTC. Amino acid sequence: CASSYGPPSSYEQYF.

As DNA, the CDR3 is TGTGCCAGCAGCCCTAACTACGAGCAGTACTTC. Its protein is CASSPNYEQYF. V is TRBV7-2 and J is TRBJ2-7; no reliable D call. V was trimmed by 5 bases and J by 3 bases, leaving 5 bases between them. The CDR3 is made up of 11 amino acids. Germline V CDR1 and CDR2: SGHTA, FQGNSA.

This clone was seen once. This chain links TRBV5-1 with TRBJ2-3; D possibly uses TRBD1 or TRBD2 (5 bases each). V was trimmed by 0 bases and J by 4 bases, leaving 12 bases between them. The CDR3 is 15 amino acids. Per the germline V gene, CDR1 is SGHRS and CDR2 is YFSETQ. The CDR3 coding sequence is TGCGCCAGCAGCTTGGCAGCGGTCAGGGCAGATACGCAGTATTTT. It translates to CASSLAAVRADTQYF.

The gene calls are TRBV29-1 and TRBJ2-7, with D uncertain. The V end lost 6 bases, the J end lost 4 bases, and 19 bases lay between the germline ends. Per germline, CDR1 SQVTM and CDR2 ANQGSEA. CDR3 length: 14 amino acids. The CDR3 spells CSVLVGGLAYEQYF. CDR3 bases: TGCAGCGTCCTCGTAGGTGGTCTTGCGTACGAGCAGTACTTC.

This chain uses TRBV5-1 with TRBJ2-1; 11 bases fit TRBD1. The V and J ends lost 2 bases and 7 bases, in that order; junction bases with no gene match: 2. Per the germline V gene, CDR1 is SGHRS and CDR2 is YFSETQ. The CDR3 contains 14 residues. Written as DNA, the CDR3 is TGCGCCAGCAGCTTTGGGACAGGGGGTAATGAGCAGTTCTTC. Its protein is CASSFGTGGNEQFF.

This chain joins TRBV25-1 and TRBJ2-2; no clear D. Germline CDR1 is MGHDK and CDR2 is SYGVNS. This CDR3 region has 15 residues. V was clipped by 4 bases and J by 0 bases, with 9 bases between them. CDR3 amino acids: CASSVGGPNTGELFF. The CDR3 bases are TGTGCCAGCAGTGTAGGTGGCCCGAACACCGGGGAGCTGTTTTTT.

This chain joins TRBV19 and TRBJ2-7; D gene uncertain. Trimming stripped 4 bases from V and 0 bases from J, with 4 bases between. This CDR3 contains 12 residues. Germline values: CDR1 LNHDA, CDR2 SQIVND (reference sequence). CDR3 DNA sequence: TGTGCCAGTAGTACTTACTCCTACGAGCAGTACTTC. This encodes CASSTYSYEQYF.

The table lists this clone with a count of one. The genes are TRBV11-2 and TRBJ2-1, with TRBD2 matching over 9 bases. V lost 1 base to trimming and J lost 1 base; unmatched junction nucleotides: 2. This CDR3 spans 16 amino acids. From germline, CDR1 is SGHAT and CDR2 FQNNGV. Here the CDR3 reads CASSLGLAGSYNEQFF. CDR3 bases: TGTGCCAGCAGCTTAGGCCTAGCGGGGTCCTACAATGAGCAGTTCTTC.

In DNA, the CDR3 is TGTGCCAGCAGCGTAGTGGTAGGCTCCTACTATGGCTACACCTTC. Encoded protein: CASSVVVGSYYGYTF. The chain carries TRBV9 and TRBJ1-2; no clear D gene. The ends were cut back, 0 bases at V and 3 bases at J, with 12 bases in the middle. Germline V lookup: CDR1 SGDLS, CDR2 YYNGEE. CDR3 length equals 15 residues.

The rearrangement uses TRBV5-6 and TRBJ2-3; 8 nucleotides match TRBD1. The germline V gene has CDR1 SGHDT and CDR2 YYEEEE. This CDR3 region has 16 residues. V gave up 3 bases and J gave up 6 bases; unmatched junction bases: 12. CDR3 DNA: TGTGCCAGCAGCTCCGCCGGGACAGGAGGGGGTGATACGCAGTATTTT. Amino acid sequence: CASSSAGTGGGDTQYF.

The chain links TRBV29-1 to TRBJ1-2; 7 bases fit TRBD1. The length of the CDR3 is 13 residues. Germline V gene lookup returns CDR1 SQVTM and CDR2 ANQGSEA. V shed 3 bases, J shed 2 bases, and the junction held 3 bases outside the gene matches. The CDR3 protein is CSVEGTANYGYTF. The CDR3 bases are TGCAGCGTTGAGGGGACAGCAAACTATGGCTACACCTTC. Supplemented by reference TRBV29-1 and TRBJ1-2, the full variable domain reads SAVISQKPSRDICQRGTSLTIQCQVDSQVTMMFWYRQQPGQSLTLIATANQGSEATYESGFVIDKFPISRPNLTFSTLTVSNMSPEDSSIYLCSVEGTANYGYTFGSGTRLTVV.

V gene TRBV19 combines with J gene TRBJ2-7; D might be TRBD1 or TRBD2, each matching 5 bases. The V and J ends lost 5 bases and 3 bases respectively, with 14 bases between them. The CDR3 runs 14 residues. Germline-derived CDR1 and CDR2 are LNHDA and SQIVND (reference sequence). CDR3 coding DNA: TGTGCCAGTAGTCCCACGGGACCTGGCTACGAGCAGTACTTC. Translated: CASSPTGPGYEQYF.

CDR3 sequence: CASSLQGSLNSPLHF. In nucleotides, the CDR3 is TGTGCCAGCAGCCTACAGGGTTCACTTAATTCACCCCTCCACTTT. The V call is TRBV5-4, the J call TRBJ1-6; possible D gene TRBD1, 6 bases. Trimming removed 4 bases from V and 6 bases from J, with 14 bases in between. Germline assignment: CDR1 SGHNT and CDR2 YYREEE (reference sequence). The CDR3 has 15 amino acids.

The chain uses TRBV11-2 and TRBJ1-2; D call uncertain. This CDR3 is built from 12 residues. Germline V gene sequence: CDR1 SGHAT, CDR2 FQNNGV. V lost 5 bases, J lost 5 bases, and 9 bases lay in between. This CDR3 is CASSETLYGYTF. In DNA, the CDR3 is TGTGCCAGCAGCGAGACCTTATATGGCTACACCTTC.